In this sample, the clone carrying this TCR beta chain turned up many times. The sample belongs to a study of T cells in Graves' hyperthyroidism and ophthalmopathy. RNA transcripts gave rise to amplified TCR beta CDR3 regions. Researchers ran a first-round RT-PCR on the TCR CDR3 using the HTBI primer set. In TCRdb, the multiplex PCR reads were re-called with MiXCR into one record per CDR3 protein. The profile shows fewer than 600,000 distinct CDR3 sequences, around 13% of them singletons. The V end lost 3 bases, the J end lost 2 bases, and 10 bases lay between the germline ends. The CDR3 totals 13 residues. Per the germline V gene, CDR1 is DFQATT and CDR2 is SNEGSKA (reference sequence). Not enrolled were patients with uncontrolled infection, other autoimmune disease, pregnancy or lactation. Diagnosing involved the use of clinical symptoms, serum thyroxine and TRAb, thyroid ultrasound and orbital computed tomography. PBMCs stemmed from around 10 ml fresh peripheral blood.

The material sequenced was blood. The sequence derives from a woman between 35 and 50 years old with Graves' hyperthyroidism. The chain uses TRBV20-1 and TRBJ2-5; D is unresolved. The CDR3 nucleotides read TGCAGTGCTAGGTATCAGTTACAAGAGACCCAGTACTTC. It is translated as CSARYQLQETQYF.